These T cell receptor beta chains were read from a single sample in a study of cytomegalovirus exposure and HLA in healthy donors. TCRdb keeps only in-frame clones here, not all; method: immunoSEQ multiplex PCR. The sample comprises fewer than 200,000 clones, over 75% of which are singletons, and about 0.93% rests with the top ten. The source material was PBMCs. The receptor set was obtained from a woman between 45 and 65 years old in good health and CMV-seropositive. Each CDR3 is given with its conserved first and last residue. Fields, in order: D gene, clone size, J gene, V gene, CDR3 protein, CDR3 DNA. D genes are given only for firm matches. Clone size is given for some rows only: seen once, a few or many times, or a class if the clone is expanded.

D: .; size: .; J: TRBJ2-3; V: TRBV29-1; CDR3: CSVNAADTQYF; DNA: TGCAGCGTTAATGCGGCAGATACGCAGTATTTT
D: .; size: .; J: TRBJ2-5; V: TRBV18; CDR3: CASSPTASDETQYF; DNA: TGTGCCAGCTCACCGACGGCTAGCGATGAGACCCAGTACTTC
D: TRBD2; size: once; J: TRBJ2-2; V: TRBV11-3; CDR3: CASSTRLAGGGTGELFF; DNA: TGTGCCAGCAGCACACGACTAGCGGGAGGGGGCACCGGGGAGCTGTTTTTT
D: .; size: .; J: TRBJ1-3; V: TRBV18; CDR3: CASSGAGNTIYF; DNA: TGTGCCAGCTCAGGAGCTGGAAACACCATATATTTT
D: .; size: .; J: TRBJ1-1; V: TRBV28; CDR3: CASSPEGTGRGTEAFF; DNA: TGTGCCAGCAGTCCCGAGGGTACCGGACGGGGCACTGAAGCTTTCTTT
D: TRBD1; size: .; J: TRBJ2-1; V: TRBV5-1; CDR3: CASRFVRTGPYNEQFF; DNA: TGCGCCAGCAGGTTCGTTCGGACAGGCCCCTACAATGAGCAGTTCTTC
D: .; size: .; J: TRBJ1-2; V: TRBV4-1; CDR3: CASSQGVAGGFRGYTF; DNA: TGCGCCAGCAGCCAAGGGGTAGCGGGGGGGTTCAGGGGCTACACCTTC
D: TRBD1; size: .; J: TRBJ1-2; V: TRBV2; CDR3: CASSDRRTGGGNYGYTF; DNA: TGTGCCAGCAGTGATCGGCGGACAGGGGGTGGGAACTATGGCTACACCTTC
D: TRBD1; size: .; J: TRBJ1-1; V: TRBV7-7; CDR3: CASSAGTATEAFF; DNA: TGTGCTAGCAGCGCAGGGACAGCCACTGAAGCTTTCTTT
D: TRBD2; size: .; J: TRBJ2-2; V: TRBV6-1; CDR3: CASSELAGGELFF; DNA: TGTGCCAGCAGTGAGCTAGCGGGCGGGGAGCTGTTTTTT
D: .; size: once; J: TRBJ1-4; V: TRBV5-1; CDR3: CASSETATNEKLFF; DNA: TGCGCCAGCAGTGAAACAGCAACTAATGAAAAACTGTTTTTT
D: TRBD1; size: once; J: TRBJ1-3; V: TRBV28; CDR3: CASSPQGRNTIYF; DNA: TGTGCCAGCAGCCCACAGGGGCGAAACACCATATATTTT
D: .; size: .; J: TRBJ1-5; V: TRBV18; CDR3: CASSPYSGRDQPQHF; DNA: TGTGCCAGCTCACCCTATTCCGGCAGGGATCAGCCCCAGCATTTT
D: TRBD1; size: .; J: TRBJ1-6; V: TRBV27; CDR3: CASRPIYRGNSPLHF; DNA: TGTGCCAGCAGGCCGATTTACAGGGGCAATTCACCCCTCCACTTT
D: TRBD2; size: .; J: TRBJ2-1; V: TRBV5-4; CDR3: CASSSGGLAGGEGSYNEQFF; DNA: TGTGCCAGCAGCTCGGGGGGACTAGCGGGGGGGGAAGGTTCCTACAATGAGCAGTTCTTC
D: .; size: few; J: TRBJ1-6; V: TRBV19; CDR3: CASNNGRGYNSPLHF; DNA: TGTGCCAGTAATAACGGCAGGGGTTATAATTCACCCCTCCACTTT
D: .; size: .; J: TRBJ1-1; V: TRBV7-6; CDR3: CASSPSRHSNTEAFF; DNA: TGTGCCAGCAGCCCGAGCCGTCACTCGAACACTGAAGCTTTCTTT
D: .; size: .; J: TRBJ2-7; V: TRBV6-1; CDR3: CASSVSLVVPYEQYF; DNA: TGTGCCAGCAGTGTCTCACTTGTAGTACCCTACGAGCAGTACTTC
D: TRBD1; size: .; J: TRBJ1-4; V: TRBV5-1; CDR3: CASSLTGTGNEKLFF; DNA: TGCGCCAGCAGCCTGACCGGGACAGGAAATGAAAAACTGTTTTTT
D: TRBD1; size: .; J: TRBJ1-5; V: TRBV5-4; CDR3: CASSQDREQPQHF; DNA: TGTGCCAGCAGTCAAGACAGGGAGCAGCCCCAGCATTTT
D: .; size: .; J: TRBJ1-2; V: TRBV6-1; CDR3: CASRVNGYTF; DNA: TGTGCCAGCCGGGTAAATGGCTACACCTTC